The present T cell receptor (beta chain) was sequenced within a study of blood T cells in healthy people across ages. Study conclusions and caveats: Compared with aged donors, long-lived donors showed fewer expanded clones, suggesting selection.

V lost 2 bases and J lost 6, with 16 bases in between. The CDR3 length is 15 residues. CDR1 is ENHRY, CDR2 SYGVKD, per germline. On this clonotype: The target antigen is unknown.

Donors were healthy Caucasian individuals from Russia aged about 6 to 90. Each sample provided at least 6 micrograms of extracted total RNA. A second PCR of 7 to 11 cycles used a sample-barcoded 5' primer and a J-beta primer mix. Every cDNA was tagged by a template-switch adaptor with 12 random nucleotides. From the 5' RACE reads, TCRdb called clonotypes with MiXCR, one entry per CDR3 protein. The data hold about 1.6 million distinct CDR3 sequences, with roughly a third observed a single time. The rearrangement links TRBV10-3 to TRBJ1-2; D gene ambiguous. This TCR was recovered from a woman aged 30 to 39 in good health. The specimen was blood. CDR3 sequence reads: CAISEGYNSNNGYTF. The DNA of the CDR3 is TGTGCCATCAGTGAGGGGTATAACAGCAACAATGGCTACACCTTC.